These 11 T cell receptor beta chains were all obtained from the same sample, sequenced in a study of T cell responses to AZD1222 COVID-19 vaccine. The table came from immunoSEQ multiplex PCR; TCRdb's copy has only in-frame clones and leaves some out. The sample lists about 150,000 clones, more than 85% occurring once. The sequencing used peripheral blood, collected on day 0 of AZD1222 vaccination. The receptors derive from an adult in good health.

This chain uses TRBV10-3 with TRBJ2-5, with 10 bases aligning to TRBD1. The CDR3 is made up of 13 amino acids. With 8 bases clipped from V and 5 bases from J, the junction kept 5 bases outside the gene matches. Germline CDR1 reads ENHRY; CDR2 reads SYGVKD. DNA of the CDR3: TGTGCCATCTCGGGACAGGGGAGTGAGACCCAGTACTTC. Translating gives CAISGQGSETQYF.

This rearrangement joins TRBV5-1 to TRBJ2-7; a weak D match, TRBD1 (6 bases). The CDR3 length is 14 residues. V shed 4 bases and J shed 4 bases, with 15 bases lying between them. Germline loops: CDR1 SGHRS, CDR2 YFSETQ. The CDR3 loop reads CASSRTPRGYEQYF. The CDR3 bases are TGCGCCAGCAGCCGGACTCCGAGGGGGTACGAGCAGTACTTC.

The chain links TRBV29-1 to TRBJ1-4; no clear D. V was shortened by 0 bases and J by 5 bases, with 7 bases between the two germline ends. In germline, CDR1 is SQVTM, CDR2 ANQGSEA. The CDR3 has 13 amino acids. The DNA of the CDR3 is TGCAGCGTTGAAGACAGGAGGAATGAAAAACTGTTTTTT. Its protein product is CSVEDRRNEKLFF.

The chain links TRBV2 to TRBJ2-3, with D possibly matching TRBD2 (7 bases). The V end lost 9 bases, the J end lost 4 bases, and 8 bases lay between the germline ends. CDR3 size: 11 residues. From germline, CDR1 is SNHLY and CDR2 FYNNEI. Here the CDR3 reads CARGGADTQYF. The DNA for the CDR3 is TGTGCCAGAGGGGGGGCAGATACGCAGTATTTT.

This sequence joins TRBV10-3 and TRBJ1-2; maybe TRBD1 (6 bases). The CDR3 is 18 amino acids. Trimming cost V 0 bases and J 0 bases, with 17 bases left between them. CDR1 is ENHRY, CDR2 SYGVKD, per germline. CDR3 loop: CAISESSMPGGANYGYTF. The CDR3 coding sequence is TGTGCCATCAGTGAGTCCAGTATGCCTGGGGGCGCTAACTATGGCTACACCTTC.

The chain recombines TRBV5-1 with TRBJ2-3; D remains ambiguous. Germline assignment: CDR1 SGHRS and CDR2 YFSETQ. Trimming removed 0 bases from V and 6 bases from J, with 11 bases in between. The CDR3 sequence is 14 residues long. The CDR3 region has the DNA TGCGCCAGCAGCTTGGGATCAGTTCTGGATACGCAGTATTTT. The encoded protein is CASSLGSVLDTQYF.

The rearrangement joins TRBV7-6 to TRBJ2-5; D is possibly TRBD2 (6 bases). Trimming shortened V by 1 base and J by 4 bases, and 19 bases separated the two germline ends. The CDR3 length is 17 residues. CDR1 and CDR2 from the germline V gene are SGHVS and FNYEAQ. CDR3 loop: CASSLDGHQGLPETQYF. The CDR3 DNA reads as TGTGCCAGCAGCTTAGATGGCCACCAGGGACTCCCAGAGACCCAGTACTTC. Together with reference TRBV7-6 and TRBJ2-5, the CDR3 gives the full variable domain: GAGVSQSPRYKVTKRGQDVALRCDPISGHVSLYWYRQALGQGPEFLTYFNYEAQQDKSGLPNDRFSAERPEGSISTLTIQRTEQRDSAMYRCASSLDGHQGLPETQYFGPGTRLLVL.

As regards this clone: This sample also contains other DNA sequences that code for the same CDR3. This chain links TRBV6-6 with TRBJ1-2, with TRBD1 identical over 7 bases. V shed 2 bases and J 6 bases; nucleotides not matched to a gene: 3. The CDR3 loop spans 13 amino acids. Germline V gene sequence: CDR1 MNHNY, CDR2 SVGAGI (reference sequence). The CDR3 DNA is TGTGCCAGCAGTTACGGGCAGGGGGATGGCTACACCTTC. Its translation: CASSYGQGDGYTF.

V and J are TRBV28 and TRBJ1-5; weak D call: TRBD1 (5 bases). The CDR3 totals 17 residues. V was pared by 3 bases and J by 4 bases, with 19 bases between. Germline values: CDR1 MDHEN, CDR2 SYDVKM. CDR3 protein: CASSFYPRVLENQPQHF. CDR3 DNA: TGTGCCAGCAGTTTCTATCCCAGGGTTCTTGAAAATCAGCCCCAGCATTTT.

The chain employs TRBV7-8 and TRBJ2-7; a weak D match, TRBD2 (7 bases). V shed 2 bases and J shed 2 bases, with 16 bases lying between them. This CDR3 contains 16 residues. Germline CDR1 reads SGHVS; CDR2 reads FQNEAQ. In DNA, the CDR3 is TGTGCCAGCAGCTTAAGGGGGGCCCGGGGGGCCTACGAGCAGTACTTC. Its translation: CASSLRGARGAYEQYF.

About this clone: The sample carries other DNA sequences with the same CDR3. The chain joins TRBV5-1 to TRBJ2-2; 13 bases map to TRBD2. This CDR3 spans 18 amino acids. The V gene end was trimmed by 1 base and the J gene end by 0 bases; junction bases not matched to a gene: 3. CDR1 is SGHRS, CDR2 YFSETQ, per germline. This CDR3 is CASSLTGTSGANTGELFF. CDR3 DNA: TGCGCCAGCAGCTTGACCGGGACTAGCGGGGCGAACACCGGGGAGCTGTTTTTT.